The 30 T cell receptor beta chains below all came from one sample that was sequenced in a study of blood T cell repertoires in COVID-19. Produced via immunoSEQ multiplex PCR; TCRdb's table is partial and in-frame only. This table holds 200,000 to 300,000 clones, 75% to 85% found once. The sequenced material came from PBMCs or T cells enriched from blood (not recorded which). Receptor source: a woman between 45 and 65 years old with acute COVID-19.

V gene TRBV18 combines with J gene TRBJ1-6; 10 positions agree with TRBD1. CDR3 size: 16 residues. Germline V gives CDR1 KGHSH, CDR2 LQKENI. The ends lost 3 bases at V and 6 bases at J; junction bases unmatched: 5. CDR3 in DNA: TGTGCCAGCTCACCGCGGGGGGACAGGGGTAATTCACCCCTCCACTTT. Its protein product is CASSPRGDRGNSPLHF.

This clone appeared a few times. The chain employs TRBV9 and TRBJ1-2, with TRBD1 as a possible D gene (5 bases). Germline CDR1 SGDLS, CDR2 YYNGEE. Trimming took off 4 bases at V and 1 base at J, with 14 bases between the two ends. The CDR3 sequence is 15 residues long. The CDR3 region has the DNA TGTGCCAGCAGCCTGGGGGGAGCTGTTAACTATGGCTACACCTTC. Its translation: CASSLGGAVNYGYTF.

The V call is TRBV7-2, the J call TRBJ2-7; no firm D call. The V end was cut by 1 base, the J end by 2 bases, with 9 bases between. This CDR3 has 14 residues. Germline V gene data show CDR1 as SGHTA and CDR2 as FQGNSA. CDR3 amino acids: CASSLDTATYEQYF. The CDR3 bases are TGTGCCAGCAGCTTAGATACAGCCACCTACGAGCAGTACTTC.

The J gene is TRBJ2-3, the V gene TRBV19, with TRBD1 identical over 7 bases. The trim removed 7 bases at V and 2 bases at J, leaving 9 bases unmatched. The CDR3 covers 15 residues. Germline V CDR1 and CDR2: LNHDA, SQIVND (reference sequence). CDR3 DNA sequence: TGTGCCAGTACCCCGGGACAGCGCTTCACAGATACGCAGTATTTT. Its protein product is CASTPGQRFTDTQYF.

V and J are TRBV9 and TRBJ2-5; D may be TRBD2 (7 bases). The germline V gene encodes CDR1 SGDLS and CDR2 YYNGEE. The ends were cut back, 2 bases at V and 1 base at J, with 18 bases in the middle. The CDR3 sequence is 17 residues long. CDR3 bases: TGTGCCAGCAGCGTCGCTCGGGGGGCCCGCCCCCAAGAGACCCAGTACTTC. It yields the protein CASSVARGARPQETQYF. Variable domain in full (rest from reference TRBV9 and TRBJ2-5): DSGVTQTPKHLITATGQRVTLRCSPRSGDLSVYWYQQSLDQGLQFLIQYYNGEERAKGNILERFSAQQFPDLHSELNLSSLELGDSALYFCASSVARGARPQETQYFGPGTRLLVL.

The rearrangement uses TRBV19 and TRBJ1-1, with D hard to call. The CDR3 extends over 14 amino acids. Germline V gives CDR1 LNHDA, CDR2 SQIVND (reference sequence). Trimming shortened V by 4 bases and J by 4 bases, and 13 bases separated the two germline ends. The CDR3 region is CASSRFWESTEAFF. The CDR3 region has the DNA TGTGCCAGTAGTAGGTTTTGGGAGAGCACTGAAGCTTTCTTT. Full variable domain (remainder filled in from reference TRBV19 and TRBJ1-1): DGGITQSPKYLFRKEGQNVTLSCEQNLNHDAMYWYRQDPGQGLRLIYYSQIVNDFQKGDIAEGYSVSREKKESFPLTVTSAQKNPTAFYLCASSRFWESTEAFFGQGTRLTVV.

V usage is TRBV2 and J usage is TRBJ1-5; D gene uncertain. From germline, CDR1 is SNHLY and CDR2 FYNNEI. The CDR3 has 15 amino acids. With 0 bases removed from V and 3 bases from J, the gap between germline ends came to 9 bases. The CDR3: CASSEALGPNQPQHF. The CDR3 DNA reads TGTGCCAGCAGTGAAGCGCTGGGCCCCAATCAGCCCCAGCATTTT.

There are many counts of this clone. V and J are TRBV30 and TRBJ1-6; D is perhaps TRBD1 (5 bases). Germline CDR1 GTSNPN, CDR2 SVGIG (reference sequence). Trimming took 4 bases from V and 7 from J, leaving 14 bases between them. The length of the CDR3 is 14 residues. The CDR3 DNA is TGTGCCTGGAACCCGCAGGGCGTAAATTCACCCCTCCACTTT. Protein product: CAWNPQGVNSPLHF.

The J gene is TRBJ1-5, the V gene TRBV7-8; TRBD1 agrees at 8 bases. The CDR3 is 16 amino acids. Trimming at V came to 6 bases and at J to 0 bases, leaving 7 bases not matched to a gene. Germline assignment: CDR1 SGHVS and CDR2 FQNEAQ. The CDR3 sequence is CASSSDRAYSNQPQHF. The CDR3, as DNA: TGTGCCAGCAGTTCGGACAGGGCATATAGCAATCAGCCCCAGCATTTT.

This clone has a single count. The chain combines TRBV9 with TRBJ2-7; 13 bases agree with TRBD2. From germline, CDR1 is SGDLS and CDR2 YYNGEE. V was pared by 0 bases and J by 5 bases, with 2 bases of the junction left unmatched. The CDR3 is 15 amino acids. The CDR3 region has the DNA TGTGCCAGCAGCGTAGGGGGACTAGCGGGGCACGAGCAGTACTTC. The encoded protein is CASSVGGLAGHEQYF.

This chain joins TRBV4-3 and TRBJ1-3; no reliable D call. This CDR3 has 17 residues. The V gene lost 4 bases and the J gene lost 0 bases, with 16 bases spanning the gap. The germline V gene has CDR1 LGHNA and CDR2 YSLEER. The chain's CDR3 is CASSPSEGRNSGNTIYF. The CDR3 region has the DNA TGCGCCAGCAGCCCGTCGGAAGGGAGGAACTCTGGAAACACCATATATTTT.

The chain uses TRBV29-1 and TRBJ2-7; a weak D match, TRBD2 (6 bases). This CDR3 contains 14 residues. Germline-derived CDR1 and CDR2 are SQVTM and ANQGSEA. The V end was cut by 3 bases, the J end by 6 bases, with 18 bases between. CDR3 in amino acids: CSVEVGGAALEQYF. CDR3 DNA sequence: TGCAGCGTTGAGGTCGGGGGTGCGGCCCTCGAGCAGTACTTC.

The rearrangement links TRBV7-2 to TRBJ2-3; weak D call: TRBD2 (6 bases). Germline CDR1 SGHTA, CDR2 FQGNSA. V was pared by 0 bases and J by 0 bases, with 10 bases between. The CDR3 is 16 residues long. The CDR3 DNA reads TGTGCCAGCAGCTTAGCCTTCGGGACTAGCACAGATACGCAGTATTTT. This gives the protein CASSLAFGTSTDTQYF.

The chain combines TRBV5-5 with TRBJ2-2; 7 nucleotides align to TRBD2. Trimming took 5 bases from V and 8 from J; bases not matched to a gene: 15. The CDR3 has 16 amino acids. Germline CDR1 and CDR2: SGHKS and YYEKEE (reference sequence). CDR3 in DNA: TGTGCCAGCAGTATGACAACTAGCGCCTTCAAGGGGGAGCTGTTTTTT. Translation gives CASSMTTSAFKGELFF. Full variable domain (missing parts from reference TRBV5-5 and TRBJ2-2): DAGVTQSPTHLIKTRGQQVTLRCSPISGHKSVSWYQQVLGQGPQFIFQYYEKEERGRGNFPDRFSARQFPNYSSELNVNALLLGDSALYLCASSMTTSAFKGELFFGEGSRLTVL.

This chain connects TRBV7-2 to TRBJ1-1, with 10 positions matching TRBD1. J gave up 5 bases and V 3 bases, and 12 bases lay outside the gene matches. Germline V gene sequence: CDR1 SGHTA, CDR2 FQGNSA. This CDR3 has 17 amino acids. The CDR3 coding sequence is TGTGCCAGCAGCTTGGGGACGGGACAGGGGCTGCTTACTGAAGCTTTCTTT. It is translated as CASSLGTGQGLLTEAFF.

The chain combines TRBV27 with TRBJ1-1; D is unclear. V was shortened by 0 bases and J by 5 bases, with 13 bases between the two germline ends. Germline lookup yields CDR1 MNHEY and CDR2 SMNVEV (reference sequence). This CDR3 is built from 15 residues. The CDR3 nucleotides are TGTGCCAGCAGTTTATCTTCGGGGATAAGGACTGAAGCTTTCTTT. Its protein product is CASSLSSGIRTEAFF.

The sample holds one count of this clone. This chain connects TRBV21-1 to TRBJ1-2. TRBV21-1 is a known pseudogene. The CDR3 is made up of 14 amino acids. The chain's CDR3 is CASTTTGGNYGYTF. In DNA form, the CDR3 reads TGTGCCAGCACCACCACGGGGGGAAACTATGGCTACACCTTC.

This chain connects TRBV19 to TRBJ1-1; possibly TRBD1 for D (5 bases). V gave up 3 bases and J gave up 2 bases, with 7 bases separating them. The CDR3 is made up of 13 amino acids. Germline CDR1 reads LNHDA; CDR2 reads SQIVND (reference sequence). CDR3 coding DNA: TGTGCCAGTAGTATCGACAGAAACACTGAAGCTTTCTTT. This gives the protein CASSIDRNTEAFF.

This clone was seen once. The J gene is TRBJ1-4, the V gene TRBV4-3; 11 nucleotides line up with TRBD1. Germline CDR1 and CDR2: LGHNA and YSLEER. V dropped 3 bases and J dropped 8; count of bases not matched to a gene: 2. The CDR3 runs to 14 residues. Here the CDR3 DNA reads TGCGCCAGCAGCCATCGGACAGGGGGCGAAAAACTGTTTTTT. Its translation is CASSHRTGGEKLFF.

This chain uses TRBV4-3 with TRBJ1-2; no firm D call. Germline CDR1 LGHNA, CDR2 YSLEER. The V and J ends lost 0 bases and 5 bases respectively, with 13 bases between them. CDR3 length equals 15 residues. CDR3 in amino acids: CASSQDIGVGYGYTF. As DNA, the CDR3 is TGCGCCAGCAGCCAAGATATCGGGGTAGGGTATGGCTACACCTTC.

J is TRBJ2-1 and V is TRBV9, with TRBD2 matching 7 bases. Per the germline V gene, CDR1 is SGDLS and CDR2 is YYNGEE. The CDR3 has 17 residues. The V segment lost 0 bases and the J segment 7 bases; nucleotides outside the gene matches: 13. The CDR3 DNA follows: TGTGCCAGCAGCGTAGGAATCGGGGGGACGGAGAATAATGAGCAGTTCTTC. Translation: CASSVGIGGTENNEQFF.

The chain joins TRBV5-1 to TRBJ2-2, with 7 bases that match TRBD1. The CDR3 is 13 residues long. The trim removed 6 bases at V and 7 bases at J, leaving 6 bases unmatched. Germline CDR1 is SGHRS and CDR2 is YFSETQ. The CDR3 protein is CASNDRDDGELFF. As DNA, the CDR3 is TGCGCCAGCAACGACAGGGACGACGGGGAGCTGTTTTTT.

The V call is TRBV11-2, the J call TRBJ1-2; unclear D gene. CDR1 is SGHAT, CDR2 FQNNGV, per germline. This CDR3 has 15 amino acids. V lost 5 bases, J lost 7 bases, and 20 bases lay in between. The CDR3 DNA follows: TGTGCCAGCAGCCAAACCCGCGTGGGCAGCAGTGGCTACACCTTC. Its translation: CASSQTRVGSSGYTF.

The chain employs TRBV9 and TRBJ1-5; maybe TRBD1 (5 bases). The CDR3 covers 14 residues. Per the germline V gene, CDR1 is SGDLS and CDR2 is YYNGEE. The germline V and J ends were trimmed by 6 bases and 5 bases, with 15 bases remaining between them. This CDR3 is CASNGGRGDQPQHF. The CDR3 DNA reads TGTGCCAGCAACGGGGGAAGGGGAGATCAGCCCCAGCATTTT. Looking up the rest from reference TRBV9 and TRBJ1-5 gives the full variable domain: DSGVTQTPKHLITATGQRVTLRCSPRSGDLSVYWYQQSLDQGLQFLIQYYNGEERAKGNILERFSAQQFPDLHSELNLSSLELGDSALYFCASNGGRGDQPQHFGDGTRLSIL.

The rearrangement uses TRBV6-8 and TRBJ1-2; TRBD1 matches at 9 bases. Germline assignment: CDR1 MNHGY and CDR2 SAAAGT. Trimming removed 6 bases from V and 4 bases from J; junction bases left unmatched: 3. The CDR3 contains 13 residues. The CDR3: CASRGTGCYGYTF. The CDR3 coding sequence is TGTGCCAGCAGAGGGACAGGGTGCTATGGCTACACCTTC.

The chain couples TRBV5-6 to TRBJ1-4, with D possibly matching TRBD1 (5 bases). CDR1 is SGHDT, CDR2 YYEEEE, per germline. CDR3 length: 13 residues. V was shortened by 0 bases and J by 8 bases, with 8 bases between the two germline ends. The CDR3, as DNA: TGTGCCAGCAGCTTGGGCAGGGTGGAAAAACTGTTTTTT. Translating gives CASSLGRVEKLFF.

The rearrangement links TRBV5-1 to TRBJ1-5; possibly TRBD1 for D (6 bases). Germline assignment: CDR1 SGHRS and CDR2 YFSETQ. The CDR3 loop spans 14 amino acids. V was clipped by 0 bases and J by 2 bases, with 6 bases between them. This CDR3 reads CASSLGTGNQPQHF. The CDR3 coding sequence is TGCGCCAGCAGCTTGGGGACAGGCAATCAGCCCCAGCATTTT.

This clone was found a few times. V usage is TRBV7-2 and J usage is TRBJ1-5; D gene ambiguous. CDR3 size: 16 residues. V gave up 1 base and J gave up 0 bases, with 10 bases separating them. Germline V CDR1 and CDR2: SGHTA, FQGNSA. The CDR3 bases are TGTGCCAGCAGCTTAGATGGAGGGTATAGCAATCAGCCCCAGCATTTT. Amino acid sequence: CASSLDGGYSNQPQHF.

The gene calls are TRBV12-5 and TRBJ2-2, with D perhaps TRBD1 (6 bases). CDR1 LGHNT and CDR2 FRNRAP come from the germline V gene. With 1 base removed from V and 4 bases from J, the gap between germline ends came to 7 bases. The CDR3 length is 14 residues. CDR3 loop: CASGLEGVTGELFF. The CDR3 DNA is TGTGCTAGTGGTTTGGAGGGGGTCACCGGGGAGCTGTTTTTT.

This chain joins TRBV12-3 or TRBV12-4 and TRBJ1-2; tentative D call: TRBD1 (6 bases). Trimming removed 4 bases at V and 8 bases at J, with 14 bases between. This CDR3 comprises 13 residues. The CDR3 reads CASSSSGARGYTF. As DNA, the CDR3 is TGTGCCAGCAGTTCCTCAGGGGCTAGGGGCTACACCTTC.